Detailed here is one T cell receptor beta chain. Its antigen is undetermined. Trimming stripped 7 bases from V and 5 bases from J, with 12 bases between. Germline CDR1 and CDR2: SGHRS and YFSETQ. This CDR3 is 13 amino acids long. TCRdb fed the RT-PCR reads into MiXCR, producing one record per CDR3 protein. The sample holds about 780,000 distinct CDR3 sequences, around a sixth seen once. The sample originates from a study of response to subunit inactivated influenza vaccine. Points from the study as a whole: New T cells are recruited in small numbers by each seasonal influenza vaccination, according to the authors' suggestion.

Here the sequenced sample was PBMCs from blood, taken approximately 5 days after vaccination. The source of this sequence is a man aged 50 to 60 who received an inactivated influenza vaccine. This chain joins TRBV5-1 and TRBJ2-2; tentative D call: TRBD1 (6 bases). The CDR3 region is CASALQGTGELFF. DNA of the CDR3: TGCGCCAGCGCTTTACAGGGAACCGGGGAGCTGTTTTTT.